The 23 T cell receptor beta chains below were found in one sample sequenced in a study of cytomegalovirus exposure and HLA in healthy donors (dated by TCRdb to about 2017). The method was the immunoSEQ multiplex PCR assay. TCRdb limited this immuneACCESS table to in-frame rearrangements with V and J called. A share of clones is missing; checked studies link under half to unresolved V genes, and the rest is unexplained. This sample holds 250,000 to 400,000 clones; approximately 91% were observed only once. Roughly 0.96% of the sample is taken by the ten largest. Specimen: PBMCs. The receptors were gathered from a young man in good health and CMV-seronegative.

This chain links TRBV29-1 with TRBJ1-4; 10 bases line up with TRBD1. The CDR3 sequence is 16 residues long. V trimming: 1 base; J trimming: 10 bases; junction bases outside the gene matches: 12. Germline values: CDR1 SQVTM, CDR2 ANQGSEA. This chain's CDR3 is CSVEAQPDRGIGKLFF. In nucleotides, the CDR3 is TGCAGCGTTGAAGCTCAGCCGGACAGGGGGATAGGAAAACTGTTTTTT.

The chain combines TRBV9 with TRBJ1-2; no clear D. The V end lost 3 bases, the J end lost 2 bases, and 8 bases lay between the germline ends. CDR3 length: 13 residues. Germline V gene sequence: CDR1 SGDLS, CDR2 YYNGEE. In nucleotides, the CDR3 is TGTGCCAGCAGCGCACGACTGAACTATGGCTACACCTTC. Translated, it gives CASSARLNYGYTF.

The chain couples TRBV6-5 to TRBJ1-6; perhaps TRBD1 as D (6 bases). V lost 2 bases to trimming and J lost 10 bases, with 18 bases between them. The CDR3 length is 16 residues. CDR1 is MNHEY, CDR2 SVGAGI, per germline. CDR3 in amino acids: CASSYLPGRGESPLHF. CDR3 in DNA: TGTGCCAGCAGTTACCTCCCGGGCAGGGGTGAATCACCCCTCCACTTT.

This chain connects TRBV5-1 to TRBJ1-6; D possibly corresponds to TRBD1 (5 bases). This CDR3 has 15 residues. Germline values: CDR1 SGHRS, CDR2 YFSETQ. Deletions cut 0 bases from V and 6 bases from J, with 10 bases between. The CDR3 DNA follows: TGCGCCAGCAGCTTGGACTCGGGGGTTAATTCACCCCTCCACTTT. It yields the protein CASSLDSGVNSPLHF.

The table lists this clone with a few counts. The V gene is TRBV10-3, the J gene TRBJ2-7, with TRBD1 as a possible D gene (5 bases). In germline, CDR1 is ENHRY, CDR2 SYGVKD. V was cut by 3 bases and J by 2 bases, with 11 bases left in between. The CDR3 length is 14 residues. This CDR3 is CAISEEDRAYEQYF. CDR3 nucleotide sequence: TGTGCCATCAGTGAAGAAGACAGAGCCTACGAGCAGTACTTC.

The J gene is TRBJ1-1, the V gene TRBV15; no reliable D call. Germline V gene lookup returns CDR1 LNHNV and CDR2 YYDKDF (reference sequence). Trimming cost V 0 bases and J 5 bases, with 13 bases left between them. This CDR3 comprises 15 residues. The CDR3 DNA follows: TGTGCCACCAGCAGAGATCCCGGGGTCGGGACTGAAGCTTTCTTT. The encoded protein is CATSRDPGVGTEAFF. Supplemented by reference TRBV15 and TRBJ1-1, the full variable domain reads DAMVIQNPRYQVTQFGKPVTLSCSQTLNHNVMYWYQQKSSQAPKLLFHYYDKDFNNEADTPDNFQSRRPNTSFCFLDIRSPGLGDTAMYLCATSRDPGVGTEAFFGQGTRLTVV.

The V call is TRBV7-6, the J call TRBJ1-3, with 7 bases aligning to TRBD1. Looked up from germline, CDR1 is SGHVS and CDR2 is FNYEAQ. V trimming: 5 bases; J trimming: 0 bases; junction bases outside the gene matches: 7. The CDR3 loop spans 16 amino acids. The CDR3 DNA follows: TGTGCCAGCAGCACCGGACAGGCCGACTCTGGAAACACCATATATTTT. This sequence encodes CASSTGQADSGNTIYF.

The chain combines TRBV13 with TRBJ1-2; possibly TRBD1 for D (5 bases). With 0 bases removed from V and 4 bases from J, the gap between germline ends came to 15 bases. Germline CDR1 is PRHDT and CDR2 is FYEKMQ (reference sequence). The CDR3 is 16 residues long. The CDR3 here is CASSLGLLPGLYGYTF. For the CDR3, the DNA is TGTGCCAGCAGCTTAGGCCTCCTCCCAGGGCTCTATGGCTACACCTTC.

The CDR3 is CASSSGTGWATQYF. The CDR3 coding sequence is TGTGCCAGCAGCTCTGGGACAGGGTGGGCTACGCAGTATTTT. V and J are TRBV7-2 and TRBJ2-3, with 9 bases lining up with TRBD1. The V gene's germline CDR1 is SGHTA and CDR2 FQGNSA. The V gene end was trimmed by 4 bases and the J gene end by 8 bases; junction bases not matched to a gene: 7. CDR3 length: 14 amino acids.

This sequence joins TRBV7-9 and TRBJ1-1; D is perhaps TRBD1 (5 bases). With 1 base removed from V and 4 bases from J, the gap between germline ends came to 7 bases. The germline gives CDR1 SEHNR, CDR2 FQNEAQ (reference sequence). CDR3 length: 13 amino acids. The CDR3 sequence: CASSLVGATEAFF. The CDR3 coding sequence is TGTGCCAGCAGCTTAGTAGGGGCCACTGAAGCTTTCTTT.

The rearrangement links TRBV4-1 to TRBJ1-5; D is undetermined. The CDR3 runs 15 residues. CDR1 and CDR2 from the germline V gene are MGHRA and YSYEKL. V lost 1 base and J lost 3, with 10 bases in between. Here the CDR3 DNA reads TGCGCCAGCAGCCAAGGGCCGGGATTCAATCAGCCCCAGCATTTT. Translated, it gives CASSQGPGFNQPQHF.

The V call is TRBV29-1, the J call TRBJ1-1, with a tentative D call TRBD1 (5 bases). V was pared by 3 bases and J by 6 bases, with 14 bases between. The CDR3 has 13 amino acids. Germline lookup yields CDR1 SQVTM and CDR2 ANQGSEA. CDR3 nucleotides: TGCAGCGTTGAGCGGGGCCTCGGTCCTGAAGCTTTCTTT. It encodes CSVERGLGPEAFF.

The chain recombines TRBV2 with TRBJ2-7; 11 bases line up with TRBD1. Per the germline V gene, CDR1 is SNHLY and CDR2 is FYNNEI. The junction had 8 bases not matched to a gene; V was cut back by 7 bases and J by 6 bases. This CDR3 contains 14 residues. The DNA of the CDR3 is TGTGCCAGCATGGGACAGGGGGGGGTACCCGAGCAGTACTTC. Translating gives CASMGQGGVPEQYF.

V is TRBV19 and J is TRBJ1-1, with 8 bases aligning to TRBD1. Germline assignment: CDR1 LNHDA and CDR2 SQIVND (reference sequence). V lost 3 bases to trimming and J lost 7 bases; unmatched junction nucleotides: 10. The CDR3 runs 15 residues. CDR3 amino acids: CASSIEGRGLGEAFF. CDR3 sequence (DNA): TGTGCCAGTAGTATCGAAGGCAGGGGGCTCGGTGAAGCTTTCTTT.

The CDR3 DNA is TGTGCCAGTAGTCTTTTACAGCAACAAAACTATGGCTACACCTTC. Translated: CASSLLQQQNYGYTF. The rearrangement links TRBV19 to TRBJ1-2; D is unresolved. Germline lookup yields CDR1 LNHDA and CDR2 SQIVND (reference sequence). The CDR3 covers 15 residues. The germline V and J ends were trimmed by 5 bases and 2 bases, with 15 bases remaining between them.

For the CDR3, the DNA is TGTGCCAGCAGTTCGGACAAGCCTAACTATGGCTACACCTTC. Residues: CASSSDKPNYGYTF. The chain employs TRBV7-6 and TRBJ1-2; a weak D match, TRBD1 (5 bases). V lost 6 bases and J 0 bases, leaving 11 bases between the germline ends. The CDR3 has 14 amino acids. The V gene's germline CDR1 is SGHVS and CDR2 FNYEAQ.

The chain employs TRBV19 and TRBJ1-1; a weak D match, TRBD1 (5 bases). CDR1 and CDR2 (germline): LNHDA, SQIVND (reference sequence). There are 15 residues in the CDR3. V was shortened by 6 bases and J by 0 bases, with 14 bases between the two germline ends. CDR3 in DNA: TGTGCCAGTAGCATAAATTACAGGCTGAACACTGAAGCTTTCTTT. This sequence encodes CASSINYRLNTEAFF.

J is TRBJ2-7 and V is TRBV7-2; the match to TRBD2 covers 14 bases. Germline V gene lookup returns CDR1 SGHTA and CDR2 FQGNSA. The CDR3 is made up of 16 amino acids. The V segment lost 5 bases and the J segment 2 bases; nucleotides outside the gene matches: 5. CDR3 bases: TGTGCCAGCAGCCTGGGACTAGCGGGGGTACCCTACGAGCAGTACTTC. It codes for CASSLGLAGVPYEQYF.

This clone was counted between two and nine times. The V call is TRBV6-5, the J call TRBJ1-6, with D uncertain. The V gene's germline CDR1 is MNHEY and CDR2 SVGAGI. V lost 7 bases and J 9 bases, leaving 13 bases between the germline ends. The CDR3 is 13 amino acids. CDR3 loop: CASKRQTGSPLHF. CDR3 sequence (DNA): TGTGCCAGCAAGAGGCAGACTGGTTCACCCCTCCACTTT.

The chain couples TRBV11-2 to TRBJ2-1, with a tentative D call TRBD1 (6 bases). CDR1 is SGHAT and CDR2 is FQNNGV in the germline V gene. Trimming pared 5 bases from V and 6 bases from J, leaving 14 bases between. This CDR3 spans 14 amino acids. This chain's CDR3 is CASSLAGRGNEQFF. CDR3 nucleotide sequence: TGTGCCAGCAGCCTCGCGGGCAGGGGCAATGAGCAGTTCTTC.

V usage is TRBV15 and J usage is TRBJ1-2, with 8 bases identical to TRBD1. The trim removed 0 bases at V and 1 base at J, leaving 10 bases unmatched. The germline CDR1 and CDR2 sequences are LNHNV and YYDKDF (reference sequence). This CDR3 is built from 18 residues. The CDR3 region is CATSRDLNRGNNNYGYTF. DNA for the CDR3: TGTGCCACCAGCAGAGATCTAAACAGGGGGAATAATAACTATGGCTACACCTTC.

The rearrangement links TRBV6-1 to TRBJ2-4, with 7 bases fitting TRBD1. The CDR3 is made up of 18 amino acids. J lost 1 base, V lost 4 bases, and 13 bases had no gene match. Germline V gene sequence: CDR1 MNHNS, CDR2 SASEGT. The CDR3 here is CASSGRETGQRAKNIQYF. CDR3 in DNA: TGTGCCAGCAGTGGACGTGAGACAGGGCAACGCGCCAAAAACATTCAGTACTTC.

The CDR3 sequence is CASTISGTSTDTQYF. Here the CDR3 DNA reads TGTGCCAGCACCATATCCGGGACTAGCACAGATACGCAGTATTTT. V usage is TRBV11-2 and J usage is TRBJ2-3; TRBD2 might be the D (6 bases). The CDR3 is made up of 15 amino acids. Between the trimmed V and J ends, which lost 7 bases and 0 bases, there was a span of 14 bases. Germline CDR1 reads SGHAT; CDR2 reads FQNNGV.